This T cell receptor beta chain comes out of a study of CD8 T cells in ankylosing spondylitis (dated by TCRdb to the late 2010s). About the investigation overall: The study set out to find disease-linked TCR variants by profiling T cell receptor beta repertoires in ankylosing spondylitis patients and healthy donors. The whole study cohort included over 85 healthy donors and around 25 ankylosing spondylitis patients. Peripheral blood was sampled, and synovial fluid was also collected from ankylosing spondylitis patients.

The germline V gene sets CDR1 to MNHEY and CDR2 to SVGEGT. Cut back by 6 bases and 4 bases, the V and J ends lie 10 bases apart. The CDR3 has 12 amino acids, counting the end cysteine and phenylalanine. The sequence is cut down to CDR3 DNA, 36 bases in frame from base 1. Sequencing took place on an Illumina HiSeq 2500. TCR beta libraries were prepared by quantitative 5'-RACE with molecular barcodes. Under the source paper's analysis protocol: A new computational method, built on a probabilistic model of VDJ rearrangement, was used to identify disease-linked TCR variants. TCRdb reanalyzed the raw reads on its own, using fastp at Q25 for trimming and MiXCR for clone calling, and kept in-frame beta chains. CDR3 protein sequences are deduplicated, and each keeps its most common genes and DNA. None of the V and J calls come from the authors' own analysis; TCRdb made them. The sample table contains some 250,000 distinct CDR3 sequences; only one count was recorded for around 9.1% of them. The ten biggest clones cover around 7% of the sample.

In this sample, this clonotype turned up many times. This clone's antigen is unknown. The sample holds no much larger clone one base away, and base qualities are not on file. The study at large found these results: A TCR beta motif of fewer than 10 highly homologous amino acid variants appeared characteristic of blood from ankylosing spondylitis patients. According to the report, matched synovial fluid samples from ankylosing spondylitis patients were significantly enriched for the disease-linked clones. The disease-linked clones showed a CD8+ phenotype and occurred at relatively low frequencies in peripheral blood. Some motif variants were previously reported in synovial fluid and blood of reactive arthritis patients, suggesting common disease-initiation mechanisms.

This receptor chain uses TRBV6-2 or TRBV6-3 and TRBJ2-7, and possibly TRBD2, on 6 matching bases. The receptor comes from a male donor with ankylosing spondylitis or in good health (not recorded which). Sequencing used blood, either unsorted or a sorted T cell fraction (not recorded which). The DNA sequence follows: TGTGCCAGCAGCGGAGGGGCGTACGAGCAGTACTTC. Translated, this is CASSGGAYEQYF.